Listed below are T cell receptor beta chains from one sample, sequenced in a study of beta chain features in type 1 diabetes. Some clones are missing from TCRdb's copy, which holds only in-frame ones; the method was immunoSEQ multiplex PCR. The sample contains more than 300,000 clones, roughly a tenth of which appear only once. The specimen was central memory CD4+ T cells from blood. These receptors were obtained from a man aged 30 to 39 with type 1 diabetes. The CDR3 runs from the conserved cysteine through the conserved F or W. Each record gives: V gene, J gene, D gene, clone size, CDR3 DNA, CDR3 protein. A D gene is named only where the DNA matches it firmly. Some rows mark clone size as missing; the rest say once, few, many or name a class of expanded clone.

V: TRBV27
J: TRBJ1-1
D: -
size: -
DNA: TGTGCCAGCAGTTTATCAGGGGGAGTAGGTGAAGCTTTCTTT
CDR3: CASSLSGGVGEAFF

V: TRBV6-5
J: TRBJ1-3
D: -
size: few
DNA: TGTGCCAGCAGTTACTCGCGGACAGTGAGCACCATATATTTT
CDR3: CASSYSRTVSTIYF

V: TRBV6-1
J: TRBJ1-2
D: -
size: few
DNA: TGTGCCAGCGAAGCCGGGCAGGGGAGTTATGGCTACACCTTC
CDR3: CASEAGQGSYGYTF

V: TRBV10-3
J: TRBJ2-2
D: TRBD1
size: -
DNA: TGTGCCATCAGTGAGCTACAGGGGATTGGCGGGGAGCTGTTTTTT
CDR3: CAISELQGIGGELFF

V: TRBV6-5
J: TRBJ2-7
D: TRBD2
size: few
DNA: TGTGCCAGCAGTTACTCGTTCGGGACTAGCTCCATCGAGCAGTACTTC
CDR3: CASSYSFGTSSIEQYF

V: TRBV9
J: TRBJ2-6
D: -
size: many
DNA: TGTGCCAGCAGCCCTCGGGCCTCTGGGGCCAACGTCCTGACTTTC
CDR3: CASSPRASGANVLTF

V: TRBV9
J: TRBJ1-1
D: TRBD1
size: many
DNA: TGTGCCAGCAGCCCCCGACCGGGACAGGGAATGGGTGAAGCTTTCTTT
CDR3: CASSPRPGQGMGEAFF

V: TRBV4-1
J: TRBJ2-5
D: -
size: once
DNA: TGCGCCAGCAGCCAAGAAGGGATAGGGACCCAGTACTTC
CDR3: CASSQEGIGTQYF

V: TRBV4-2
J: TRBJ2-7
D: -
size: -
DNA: TGTGCCAGCAGCCAAGGGGACGGAGCCTACGAGCAGTACTTC
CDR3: CASSQGDGAYEQYF

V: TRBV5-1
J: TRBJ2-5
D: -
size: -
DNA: TGCGCCAGCAGCCTGGCCAGGGGAGAGACCCAGTACTTC
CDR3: CASSLARGETQYF

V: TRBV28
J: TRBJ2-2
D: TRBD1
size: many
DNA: TGTGCCAGCAGCACTCCGGGACAGTACACCGGGGAGCTGTTTTTT
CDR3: CASSTPGQYTGELFF

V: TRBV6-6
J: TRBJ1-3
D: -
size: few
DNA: TGTGCCAGCAGTCACCAGGGGTCTGGAAACACCATATATTTT
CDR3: CASSHQGSGNTIYF

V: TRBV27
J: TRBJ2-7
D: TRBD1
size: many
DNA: TGTGCCAGCAGTCGGGACAGGGGCTCCTACGAGCAGTACTTC
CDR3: CASSRDRGSYEQYF

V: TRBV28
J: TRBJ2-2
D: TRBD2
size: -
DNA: TGTGCCAGCAGTGGCCGCGGGTCTAGCGGGAGGGCCCTCCCCACCGGGGAGCTGTTTTTT
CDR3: CASSGRGSSGRALPTGELFF

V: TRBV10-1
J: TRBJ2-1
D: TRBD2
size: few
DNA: TGCGCCAGCAGTGATGGAAGCGGGAGGTCTTACAATGAGCAGTTCTTC
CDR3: CASSDGSGRSYNEQFF

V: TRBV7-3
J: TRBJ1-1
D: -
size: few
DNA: TGTGCCAGCAGCACCCAGGGAAGGACTGAAGCTTTCTTT
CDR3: CASSTQGRTEAFF

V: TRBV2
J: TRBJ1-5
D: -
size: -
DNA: TGTGCCAGCAGGGGCGGGACTGGATTTGGCAATCAGCCCCAGCATTTT
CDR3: CASRGGTGFGNQPQHF

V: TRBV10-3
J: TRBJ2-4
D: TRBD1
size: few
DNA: TGTGCCAGCAGTTACGTCCAGGGGGAGGCCAAAAACATTCAGTACTTC
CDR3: CASSYVQGEAKNIQYF

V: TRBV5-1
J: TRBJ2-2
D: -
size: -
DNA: TGCGCCAGCAGCTTGAACTCTCCGAACACCGGGGAGCTGTTTTTT
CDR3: CASSLNSPNTGELFF

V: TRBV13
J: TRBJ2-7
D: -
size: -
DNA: TGTGCCAGCAGCCGCTCCTACGAGCAGTACTTC
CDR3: CASSRSYEQYF

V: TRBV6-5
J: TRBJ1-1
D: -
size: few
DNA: TGTGCCAGCAGTTACGCGGGCAACATGAACACTGAAGCTTTCTTT
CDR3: CASSYAGNMNTEAFF

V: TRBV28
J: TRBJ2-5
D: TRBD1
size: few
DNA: TGTGCCAGCAGGTCCCCGGTGGGACAGGGGTTTTTGGAGACCCAGTACTTC
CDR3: CASRSPVGQGFLETQYF

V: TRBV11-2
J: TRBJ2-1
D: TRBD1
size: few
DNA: TGTGCCAGCCGCAACCGGGACAGGCAGTTCTTC
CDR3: CASRNRDRQFF

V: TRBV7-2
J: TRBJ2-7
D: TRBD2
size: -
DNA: TGTGCCAGCAGCCCCTCCCTAGCGGACCACGAGCAGTACTTC
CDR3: CASSPSLADHEQYF

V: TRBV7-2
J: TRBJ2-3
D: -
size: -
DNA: TGTGCCAGCAGCACCAGGGGAAGCGGGAGCACAGATACGCAGTATTTT
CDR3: CASSTRGSGSTDTQYF

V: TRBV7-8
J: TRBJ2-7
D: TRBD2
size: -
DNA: TGTGCCAGCAGCTTAGCGGGACTAGCCTACGAGCAGTACTTC
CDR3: CASSLAGLAYEQYF

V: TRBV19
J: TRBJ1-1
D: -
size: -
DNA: TGTGCCAGTAGTAGCGGGCGGGGCACTGAAGCTTTCTTT
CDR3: CASSSGRGTEAFF

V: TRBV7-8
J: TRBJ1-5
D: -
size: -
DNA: TGTGCCAGCAGCTTAGAAGGACAGCTTCGGAATCAGCCCCAGCATTTT
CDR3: CASSLEGQLRNQPQHF

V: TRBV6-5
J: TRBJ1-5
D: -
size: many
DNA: TGTGCCAGCAGTACCGTCGGGAGGCAGCCCCAGCATTTT
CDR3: CASSTVGRQPQHF

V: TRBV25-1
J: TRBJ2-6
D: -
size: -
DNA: TGTGCCAGCAGTGATCCGGGGTCCTCTGGGGCCAACGTCCTGACTTTC
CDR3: CASSDPGSSGANVLTF

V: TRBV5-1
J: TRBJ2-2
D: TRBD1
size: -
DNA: TGCGCCAGCAGTTCGGGACAGCTCACCGGGGAGCTGTTTTTT
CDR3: CASSSGQLTGELFF

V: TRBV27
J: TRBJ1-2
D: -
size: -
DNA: TGTGCCAGCAGAATACCAGGAGAGGCACGCTACACCTTC
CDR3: CASRIPGEARYTF

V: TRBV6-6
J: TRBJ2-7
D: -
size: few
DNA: TGTGCCAGCAGTTACTCGAACAACAACTACGAGCAGTACTTC
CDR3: CASSYSNNNYEQYF